This T cell receptor (beta chain) comes out of a study of CXCR4 blockade with PD-1 therapy in pancreatic cancer. The CDR3 is 12 residues long. CDR1 and CDR2 (germline): SGDLS, YYNGEE. Trimming cost V 3 bases and J 4 bases, with 5 bases left between them. Repertoires were generated with immunoSEQ multiplex PCR, while TCRdb's copy carries only in-frame clones and drops some. The sample comprises about 8,100 clones, about three fifths of which are singletons, and approximately 7% rests with the top ten. The source material was tumor tissue. This sequence was found in a human donor with pancreatic ductal adenocarcinoma. The chain carries TRBV9 and TRBJ2-1; D ambiguous. The CDR3 coding sequence is TGTGCCAGCAGCGATGCGTACAATGAGCAGTTCTTC. Protein product: CASSDAYNEQFF.